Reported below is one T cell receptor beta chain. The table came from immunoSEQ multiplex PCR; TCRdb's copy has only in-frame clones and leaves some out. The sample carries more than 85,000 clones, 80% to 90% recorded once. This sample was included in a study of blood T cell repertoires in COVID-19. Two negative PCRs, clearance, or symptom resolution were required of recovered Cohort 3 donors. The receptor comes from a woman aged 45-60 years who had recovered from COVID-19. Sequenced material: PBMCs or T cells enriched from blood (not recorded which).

This chain's CDR3 is CAISEVLAVEQFF. CDR3 in DNA: TGTGCCATCAGTGAGGTACTAGCCGTTGAGCAGTTCTTC. The chain recombines TRBV10-3 with TRBJ2-1; D perhaps matches TRBD2 (6 bases). This CDR3 contains 13 residues. Trimming pared 2 bases from V and 9 bases from J, leaving 11 bases between. Looked up from germline, CDR1 is ENHRY and CDR2 is SYGVKD.